The entry that follows covers one T cell receptor beta chain sequence. This clone was counted between two and nine times. This receptor's antigen is unknown. No clone much larger than this one lies a single base away; base qualities are absent. The CDR3 runs 11 amino acids, cysteine and phenylalanine included. Only CDR3 DNA is held: 33 bases, read in frame from base 1. The sample belongs to a study of blood T cell repertoires in COVID-19 (dated by TCRdb to about 2020). Study-level background: Samples from collaborators originated in the United States, Italy and Spain and spanned both the acute and convalescent phases of COVID-19. A freely available public database, intended as a resource for researchers studying the immune response to SARS-CoV-2, is where the repertoires were released. Deeply sampled blood TCRbeta repertoires from subjects exposed to, actively infected with, or recovered from COVID-19 were included in the dataset. Nearly every sample came with metadata listing a de-identified subject ID, COVID-19 status, age in years and sex. Samples were obtained from the ongoing ImmuneRACE study (first 160 participants) and from about 1,300 subjects provided by 6 global collaborators. Where HLA class I and class II types were available, the types were taken from metadata supplied by the sample provider, not from assay-based typing. The material from the prospective study consisted of cDNA or gDNA derived from T cells, B-cell-depleted T cells, or PBMCs. Summary of the overall study and its limitations: How much clinical and demographic metadata was included differed by source and by participant, and the metadata was provided uncurated.

Whole blood was collected in K2EDTA tubes by collaborating institutions according to the institutions' own protocols. For TCRbeta analysis, collaborator samples were shipped as frozen whole blood, as isolated PBMCs, or as DNA extracted from either sample type. TCRbeta CDR3 regions were amplified from genomic DNA by means of the immunoSEQ Assay, a bias-controlled multiplex PCR. In the authors' own workflow: Nucleated cell counts per sample were estimated from amplification of reference gene primers within the assay. To quantify the absolute abundance of each unique TCRbeta CDR3 rearrangement, sequence reads were collapsed and filtered. Productive Simpson clonality was computed per sample as the square root of Simpson's diversity index over productive rearrangements. This is the immuneACCESS table as TCRdb keeps it, with only in-frame sequences that have V and J called. A part of the clones is gone; compared with another copy, unresolved V genes explain less than half, and the rest is unexplained. The V and J calls and the clone size are those of that table, but D and trimming were determined from the DNA. The sample profile shows a few hundred thousand clones; about 80% of them were found once. Clones ranked in the top ten supply about 9% of the sample.

Sequencing was done on a sample of peripheral blood. This TCR was recovered from a man aged 80 or over with acute or convalescent COVID-19. Recombination connected TRBV21-1 to TRBJ1-1. TRBV21-1 is a documented pseudogene. The DNA reads as follows: TGTGCCAGCACGGGGGACACTGAAGCTTTCTTT. The resulting protein is CASTGDTEAFF.